This T cell receptor beta chain comes out of a study of T cell responses to AZD1222 COVID-19 vaccine. The CDR3 consists of 12 residues. CDR1 SEHNR and CDR2 FQNEAQ come from the germline V gene (reference sequence). V lost 1 base and J 6 bases, leaving 6 bases between the germline ends. The repertoire was sequenced with immunoSEQ multiplex PCR; TCRdb's copy has only in-frame clones and lacks some. This sample yields 100,000 to 120,000 clones, of which approximately 85% are seen a single time; 3.5% to 5.5% belongs to the top ten. The sample was peripheral blood, taken on day 0 of AZD1222 vaccination. The clonotype originates from an adult in good health. This chain links TRBV7-9 with TRBJ1-1; D gene ambiguous. The CDR3 nucleotides are TGTGCCAGCAGCTTAGTTGGCCCTGAAGCTTTCTTT. As protein: CASSLVGPEAFF.